Below, 27 T cell receptor beta chains from the same sample are listed, as sequenced in a study of OX40 agonist ivuxolimab in advanced cancers. Here immunoSEQ multiplex PCR was the method, and the copy in TCRdb shows in-frame clones only, minus some. This sample yields around 100,000 clones, of which around 90% are seen a single time; roughly 0.17% belongs to the top ten. This sample comprised CD4+ or CD8+ T cells sorted from blood, obtained in a trial of the OX40 agonist ivuxolimab. Receptors were obtained from an adult with an advanced solid tumor such as melanoma, head and neck, liver or kidney cancer.

J is TRBJ2-1 and V is TRBV5-1; D is possibly TRBD1 (7 bases). The V end was cut by 3 bases, the J end by 9 bases, with 10 bases between. Germline V lookup: CDR1 SGHRS, CDR2 YFSETQ. The CDR3 contains 12 residues. For the CDR3, the DNA is TGCGCCAGCAGCTCGCAGGGGGGTGAGCAGTTCTTC. As protein: CASSSQGGEQFF.

This chain connects TRBV29-1 to TRBJ1-2; a possible D gene is TRBD1 (6 bases). The CDR3 runs to 12 residues. V was trimmed by 6 bases and J by 3 bases, leaving 11 bases between them. CDR1 and CDR2 from the germline V gene are SQVTM and ANQGSEA. This chain's CDR3 is CSVLQGYYGYTF. The CDR3 region has the DNA TGCAGCGTCTTACAGGGCTACTATGGCTACACCTTC.

The chain employs TRBV7-9 and TRBJ2-5; D gene unclear. CDR3 length: 15 residues. The germline V and J ends were trimmed by 0 bases and 1 base, with 9 bases remaining between them. Germline CDR1 and CDR2: SEHNR and FQNEAQ (reference sequence). As DNA, the CDR3 is TGTGCCAGCAGCTTAGCGTTGCCTTTCCAAGAGACCCAGTACTTC. Translating gives CASSLALPFQETQYF. The variable domain in full, with the rest retrieved from reference TRBV7-9 and TRBJ2-5, is DTGVSQNPRHKITKRGQNVTFRCDPISEHNRLYWYRQTLGQGPEFLTYFQNEAQLEKSRLLSDRFSAERPKGSFSTLEIQRTEQGDSAMYLCASSLALPFQETQYFGPGTRLLVL.

V and J are TRBV19 and TRBJ2-2, with 7 nucleotides matching TRBD1. Unmatched junction bases numbered 11, after V lost 7 bases and J lost 3 bases. This CDR3 comprises 16 residues. CDR1 and CDR2 from the germline V gene are LNHDA and SQIVND (reference sequence). CDR3 in DNA: TGTGCCAGTAAAGGCCGGGACAGCCCTTACACCGGGGAGCTGTTTTTT. Residues: CASKGRDSPYTGELFF.

This chain connects TRBV9 to TRBJ1-4, with 8 bases fitting TRBD1. Germline loops: CDR1 SGDLS, CDR2 YYNGEE. The V and J ends lost 5 bases and 10 bases, in that order; junction bases with no gene match: 10. The CDR3 length is 14 residues. The CDR3 region has the DNA TGTGCCAGCAGTGCCACGGGACAGGATGCAAAACTGTTTTTT. As protein: CASSATGQDAKLFF.

This chain links TRBV6-1 with TRBJ1-1; D is unresolved. The germline CDR1 and CDR2 sequences are MNHNS and SASEGT. V lost 2 bases to trimming and J lost 3 bases, with 13 bases between them. This CDR3 is 15 amino acids long. In DNA, the CDR3 is TGTGCCAGCAGTGAATGGGTCACGAGGGACACTGAAGCTTTCTTT. Encoded protein: CASSEWVTRDTEAFF.

The gene calls are TRBV10-2 and TRBJ2-5, with TRBD2 identical over 12 bases. The V and J ends lost 8 bases and 6 bases, in that order; junction bases with no gene match: 7. The CDR3 sequence is 14 residues long. From germline, CDR1 is WSHSY and CDR2 SAAADI. CDR3 coding DNA: TGCGCCAGCTTTGCTAGCGGGGGGGCTAAGACCCAGTACTTC. Its protein is CASFASGGAKTQYF.

The chain links TRBV28 to TRBJ1-1; 7 bases match TRBD1. The J segment lost 1 base and the V segment lost 1 base, leaving 3 bases of the junction unmatched. Germline V lookup: CDR1 MDHEN, CDR2 SYDVKM. The CDR3 is made up of 15 amino acids. The CDR3 bases are TGTGCCAGCAGTTTATATGGGACAGAGAACACTGAAGCTTTCTTT. Translating gives CASSLYGTENTEAFF.

This chain links TRBV10-2 with TRBJ1-1, with a possible D match to TRBD1 (6 bases). Trimming removed 0 bases at V and 5 bases at J, with 13 bases between. Per the germline V gene, CDR1 is WSHSY and CDR2 is SAAADI. This CDR3 has 15 residues. The DNA of the CDR3 is TGCGCCAGCAGTGAGTCCTCACAGGGAAGGACTGAAGCTTTCTTT. It specifies CASSESSQGRTEAFF.

This clone was seen once. The CDR3 protein is CASSLSPPQVDGYTF. CDR3 coding DNA: TGCGCCAGCAGCTTGTCCCCCCCCCAGGTTGATGGCTACACCTTC. V usage is TRBV5-1 and J usage is TRBJ1-2; no definite D call. The CDR3 runs 15 residues. Trimming removed 1 base at V and 6 bases at J, with 16 bases between. Germline values: CDR1 SGHRS, CDR2 YFSETQ.

This chain uses TRBV6-1 with TRBJ1-5; 7 nucleotides align to TRBD1. The CDR3 consists of 16 residues. Germline V gene data show CDR1 as MNHNS and CDR2 as SASEGT. After removal of 1 base from V and 7 bases from J, the junction contained 10 bases not matched to a gene. This CDR3 reads CASSEGDRRAWQPQHF. DNA for the CDR3: TGTGCCAGCAGTGAAGGGGACAGAAGGGCCTGGCAGCCCCAGCATTTT.

This clone was counted once. The chain joins TRBV19 to TRBJ2-5; 12 positions match TRBD2. The CDR3 runs 15 residues. V lost 5 bases and J lost 3; bases outside the gene matches: 4. Germline V gene sequence: CDR1 LNHDA, CDR2 SQIVND (reference sequence). The CDR3 loop reads CASSQASGREETQYF. In DNA, the CDR3 is TGTGCCAGTAGTCAGGCTAGCGGGAGGGAAGAGACCCAGTACTTC.

The chain recombines TRBV19 with TRBJ2-5, with D possibly matching TRBD1 (6 bases). Trimming pared 0 bases from V and 5 bases from J, leaving 13 bases between. This CDR3 has 15 amino acids. Germline V gene sequence: CDR1 LNHDA, CDR2 SQIVND (reference sequence). This CDR3 reads CASSIEGAPQETQYF. The CDR3 DNA reads as TGTGCCAGTAGTATAGAGGGGGCCCCCCAGGAGACCCAGTACTTC.

This chain joins TRBV2 and TRBJ2-5; the match to TRBD1 covers 11 bases. The CDR3 is 14 residues long. Germline CDR1 SNHLY, CDR2 FYNNEI. With V trimmed by 8 bases and J by 4 bases, 6 bases remained unmatched. This chain's CDR3 is CASRGTGGGETQYF. In DNA form, the CDR3 reads TGTGCCAGCCGAGGGACAGGGGGGGGAGAGACCCAGTACTTC.

The chain is built from TRBV11-2 and TRBJ2-7; TRBD2 agrees at 7 bases. The CDR3 contains 12 residues. V dropped 8 bases and J dropped 0; count of bases not matched to a gene: 1. The germline V gene has CDR1 SGHAT and CDR2 FQNNGV. CDR3 region: CASGGVSYEQYF. The CDR3 DNA is TGTGCCAGCGGGGGGGTCTCCTACGAGCAGTACTTC.

The chain recombines TRBV4-2 with TRBJ1-2; no reliable D call. Per the germline V gene, CDR1 is LGHNA and CDR2 is YNFKEQ. The CDR3 has 14 amino acids. The V and J ends lost 0 bases and 5 bases respectively, with 10 bases between them. This CDR3 reads CASSQDGQEYGYTF. CDR3 in DNA: TGTGCCAGCAGCCAAGATGGCCAGGAATATGGCTACACCTTC.

The V and J genes are TRBV27 and TRBJ2-1; 9 nucleotides agree with TRBD1. CDR1 MNHEY and CDR2 SMNVEV come from the germline V gene (reference sequence). The CDR3 consists of 17 residues. Unmatched junction bases numbered 8, after V lost 4 bases and J lost 1 base. This CDR3 is CASSSYGTGRSYNEQFF. CDR3 DNA: TGTGCCAGCAGTTCATATGGGACAGGGAGGTCCTACAATGAGCAGTTCTTC.

The V call is TRBV19, the J call TRBJ1-4, with D possibly TRBD1 on 6 matching bases. Trimming cost V 6 bases and J 5 bases, with 13 bases left between them. Germline V CDR1 and CDR2: LNHDA, SQIVND (reference sequence). The CDR3 has 14 amino acids. The DNA for the CDR3 is TGTGCCAGTAGCACGGACAGACAGAATGAAAAACTGTTTTTT. Its translation: CASSTDRQNEKLFF.

Written as DNA, the CDR3 is TGTGCCAGCAGTAGGGGATTTCAGCCCCAGCATTTT. It codes for CASSRGFQPQHF. The V gene is TRBV28, the J gene TRBJ1-5; D may be TRBD1 (5 bases). Trimming took 5 bases from V and 6 from J, leaving 8 bases between them. The germline CDR1 and CDR2 sequences are MDHEN and SYDVKM. The CDR3 covers 12 residues.

CDR3 coding DNA: TGTGCCAGCATTCCCCGGGACAGGTTGCACGAGCAGTACTTC. Residues: CASIPRDRLHEQYF. The chain employs TRBV6-1 and TRBJ2-7; 8 positions agree with TRBD1. The CDR3 length is 14 residues. From germline, CDR1 is MNHNS and CDR2 SASEGT. Germline trimming cut 7 bases from V and 5 bases from J; bases unmatched to any gene: 10.

The gene calls are TRBV5-1 and TRBJ2-3; 7 nucleotides align to TRBD2. The length of the CDR3 is 15 residues. V lost 6 bases, J lost 8 bases, and 15 bases stayed unmatched. Germline assignment: CDR1 SGHRS and CDR2 YFSETQ. The CDR3 DNA sequence: TGCGCCAGCACCACGGACGGCGGGAGTTCTGGTACGCAGTATTTT. It specifies CASTTDGGSSGTQYF.

The gene calls are TRBV7-9 and TRBJ2-1; 10 bases align to TRBD2. Germline V lookup: CDR1 SEHNR, CDR2 FQNEAQ (reference sequence). V lost 1 base to trimming and J lost 5 bases; unmatched junction nucleotides: 2. The length of the CDR3 is 15 residues. The DNA of the CDR3 is TGTGCCAGCAGCTTAGGAAGCGGGAGGGACAATGAGCAGTTCTTC. Encoded protein: CASSLGSGRDNEQFF.

The chain joins TRBV30 to TRBJ1-2; 7 bases align to TRBD1. The CDR3 is 13 residues long. The V gene end was trimmed by 1 base and the J gene end by 8 bases; junction bases not matched to a gene: 7. Germline CDR1 and CDR2: GTSNPN and SVGIG (reference sequence). CDR3 residues: CAWSATGALGYTF. The CDR3 coding sequence is TGTGCCTGGAGTGCCACAGGGGCTCTCGGCTACACCTTC.

The CDR3 is CASSVSTGGSEQYF. CDR3 nucleotide sequence: TGTGCCAGCAGCGTCTCAACCGGGGGCTCCGAGCAGTACTTC. V gene TRBV9 combines with J gene TRBJ2-7; TRBD1 or TRBD2 may be the D gene (6 bases each). The germline V gene encodes CDR1 SGDLS and CDR2 YYNGEE. The V gene lost 2 bases and the J gene lost 6 bases, with 15 bases spanning the gap. This CDR3 contains 14 residues. Together with reference TRBV9 and TRBJ2-7, the CDR3 gives the full variable domain: DSGVTQTPKHLITATGQRVTLRCSPRSGDLSVYWYQQSLDQGLQFLIQYYNGEERAKGNILERFSAQQFPDLHSELNLSSLELGDSALYFCASSVSTGGSEQYFGPGTRLTVT.

This chain connects TRBV28 to TRBJ2-7; a possible D gene is TRBD2 (7 bases). Germline values: CDR1 MDHEN, CDR2 SYDVKM. V shed 5 bases and J shed 4 bases, with 15 bases lying between them. The length of the CDR3 is 14 residues. The CDR3 region has the DNA TGTGCCAGCAGTCCAGGGGACTATCGATACGAGCAGTACTTC. It specifies CASSPGDYRYEQYF.

The chain employs TRBV7-9 and TRBJ2-1; TRBD2 matches 8 bases. CDR1 is SEHNR and CDR2 is FQNEAQ in the germline V gene (reference sequence). This CDR3 spans 18 amino acids. V was clipped by 2 bases and J by 6 bases; unmatched bases: 15. The DNA for the CDR3 is TGTGCCAGCAGCTTATCACTTGTTACGAGCGGGAGTCCCAATGAGCAGTTCTTC. Its protein product is CASSLSLVTSGSPNEQFF.

V gene TRBV6-1 combines with J gene TRBJ2-1; 7 nucleotides match TRBD2. The J segment lost 5 bases and the V segment lost 5 bases, leaving 9 bases of the junction unmatched. Germline V gene data show CDR1 as MNHNS and CDR2 as SASEGT. The CDR3 is 15 residues long. CDR3 bases: TGTGCCAGCAGTCCCCTGACTAGCTGGGACAATGAGCAGTTCTTC. This translates into CASSPLTSWDNEQFF.